The 5 T cell receptor beta chains below all came from one sample that was sequenced in a study of blood T cells in healthy people across ages. Using a J-beta primer mix together with a sample-barcoded 5' primer, a second PCR was run for about 6 to 12 cycles. TCRdb reanalysed the 5' RACE reads using MiXCR and keeps one entry per CDR3 protein. There are approximately 780,000 distinct CDR3 sequences in the sample; about a quarter occur only once, and 3% lies in the top ten. These data were also filed under a second study, of T cells of mothers and their children.

Sequencing was performed on blood. The receptors here all came from a boy aged 5-17 years in good health.

There are many counts of this clonotype. V usage is TRBV6-5 and J usage is TRBJ1-5, with D possibly being TRBD1 (6 bases). Germline loops: CDR1 MNHEY, CDR2 SVGAGI. The CDR3 covers 14 residues. Trimming left V 6 bases short and J 2 bases short, with 11 bases between. The CDR3 reads CASSQGFGNQPQHF. DNA of the CDR3: TGTGCCAGCAGCCAGGGGTTCGGCAATCAGCCCCAGCATTTT.

The sample holds a few counts of this clonotype. The chain is built from TRBV5-6 and TRBJ2-7, with 8 bases that match TRBD2. J gave up 3 bases and V 5 bases, and 7 bases lay outside the gene matches. The CDR3 runs 14 residues. Germline V gene data show CDR1 as SGHDT and CDR2 as YYEEEE. The CDR3 nucleotides are TGTGCCAGCAGGGCCCGCGGGGGGCACTACGAGCAGTACTTC. Amino acid sequence: CASRARGGHYEQYF. Full variable domain (remainder filled in from reference TRBV5-6 and TRBJ2-7): DAGVTQSPTHLIKTRGQQVTLRCSPKSGHDTVSWYQQALGQGPQFIFQYYEEEERQRGNFPDRFSGHQFPNYSSELNVNALLLGDSALYLCASRARGGHYEQYFGPGTRLTVT.

The rearrangement joins TRBV21-1 to TRBJ2-7; the D call TRBD1 from the table was never checked on the DNA. TRBV21-1 constitutes a pseudogene. CDR3 length: 15 amino acids. The CDR3 sequence is CASSTSGQTFYEQYF. As DNA, the CDR3 is TGTGCCAGCAGCACTTCGGGACAGACTTTTTACGAGCAGTACTTC.

This rearrangement joins TRBV6-1 to TRBJ1-2; D unclear. CDR1 is MNHNS, CDR2 SASEGT, per germline. The CDR3 has 13 amino acids. V lost 6 bases and J lost 4, with 12 bases in between. The CDR3 here is CASSSNQAYGYTF. The CDR3 nucleotides read TGTGCCAGCAGCTCAAATCAAGCCTATGGCTACACCTTC.

The V gene is TRBV3-1, the J gene TRBJ1-1; D gene uncertain. The germline CDR1 and CDR2 sequences are LGHDT and YNNKEL (reference sequence). The ends were cut back, 1 base at V and 0 bases at J, with 6 bases in the middle. CDR3 size: 14 residues. CDR3 residues: CASSQGIVNTEAFF. Here the CDR3 DNA reads TGTGCCAGCAGCCAAGGAATAGTGAACACTGAAGCTTTCTTT.